This entry lists 21 T cell receptor beta chains sequenced from one sample in a study of shared clonotypes between healthy human individuals. Clones were read by immunoSEQ multiplex PCR, and TCRdb kept only the in-frame ones, dropping some. Of about 490,000 clones listed, 65% to 80% are singletons. Sequencing input: PBMCs. The receptors were gathered from a woman aged 40 to 50 in good health. Some clones in this sample may be carry-over from other donors' samples.

The chain is built from TRBV27 and TRBJ2-1, with 7 bases fitting TRBD2. The J segment lost 6 bases and the V segment lost 1 base, leaving 12 bases of the junction unmatched. The germline gives CDR1 MNHEY, CDR2 SMNVEV (reference sequence). This CDR3 is 17 amino acids long. CDR3 sequence (DNA): TGTGCCAGCAGTTTATGGTGGGAGGGCCTTCTCGGCAATGAGCAGTTCTTC. Translating it yields CASSLWWEGLLGNEQFF.

V is TRBV28 and J is TRBJ1-1, with D uncertain. The CDR3 covers 12 residues. Germline values: CDR1 MDHEN, CDR2 SYDVKM. V lost 7 bases and J 2 bases, leaving 8 bases between the germline ends. CDR3 DNA: TGTGCCAGCACCAACAGTAACACTGAAGCTTTCTTT. Residues: CASTNSNTEAFF.

The chain is built from TRBV27 and TRBJ2-6, with D perhaps TRBD1 (6 bases). The CDR3 runs to 17 residues. The germline V gene has CDR1 MNHEY and CDR2 SMNVEV (reference sequence). V lost 6 bases and J 2 bases, leaving 17 bases between the germline ends. In DNA form, the CDR3 reads TGTGCCAGCAGCCGGACAGCCTCAGGACCTGGGGCCAACGTCCTGACTTTC. Amino acids: CASSRTASGPGANVLTF.

A remark on this clone: Other DNA sequences from this sample encode an identical CDR3 as well. The chain has TRBV9 and TRBJ2-3; 13 bases match TRBD2. CDR1 is SGDLS, CDR2 YYNGEE, per germline. The CDR3 length is 17 residues. Unmatched junction bases numbered 6, after V lost 4 bases and J lost 1 base. The CDR3 DNA reads as TGTGCCAGCAGCCGCGACGGGACTAGCGGGGGCACAGATACGCAGTATTTT. Encoded protein: CASSRDGTSGGTDTQYF.

This clone was found once. This rearrangement joins TRBV4-1 to TRBJ2-5; 14 positions agree with TRBD2. Germline-derived CDR1 and CDR2 are MGHRA and YSYEKL. V trimming: 4 bases; J trimming: 6 bases; junction bases outside the gene matches: 7. The CDR3 is 16 residues long. CDR3 DNA sequence: TGCGCCAGCAGCCTTCGACTAGCGGGAGGGATAAAGACCCAGTACTTC. It translates to CASSLRLAGGIKTQYF.

The chain links TRBV6-6 to TRBJ2-2; a weak D match, TRBD2 (6 bases). This CDR3 comprises 16 residues. V lost 2 bases and J lost 2, with 12 bases in between. Germline lookup yields CDR1 MNHNY and CDR2 SVGAGI (reference sequence). CDR3 loop: CASSYPGLTNTGELFF. CDR3 DNA sequence: TGTGCCAGCAGTTACCCGGGACTCACCAACACCGGGGAGCTGTTTTTT.

Of note for this clone: It may be a read error: a sequence one base away is much more abundant. The sample has other DNA sequences that encode this CDR3 too. The rearrangement links TRBV5-1 to TRBJ2-1, with 10 bases that match TRBD2. CDR3 length: 14 residues. With 2 bases clipped from V and 7 bases from J, the junction kept 3 bases outside the gene matches. CDR1 and CDR2 from the germline V gene are SGHRS and YFSETQ. The CDR3 loop is CASSFLAGDNEQFF. CDR3 nucleotide sequence: TGCGCCAGCAGCTTTCTAGCGGGAGATAATGAGCAGTTCTTC. The full variable domain, with the rest looked up from reference TRBV5-1 and TRBJ2-1, is KAGVTQTPRYLIKTRGQQVTLSCSPISGHRSVSWYQQTPGQGLQFLFEYFSETQRNKGNFPGRFSGRQFSNSRSEMNVSTLELGDSALYLCASSFLAGDNEQFFGPGTRLTVL.

V usage is TRBV11-2 and J usage is TRBJ1-1, with TRBD1 as a possible D gene (5 bases). This CDR3 contains 13 residues. The germline V gene encodes CDR1 SGHAT and CDR2 FQNNGV. With 3 bases removed from V and 5 bases from J, the gap between germline ends came to 10 bases. CDR3 nucleotides: TGTGCCAGCAGCTTGTCAGGGAGGACTGAAGCTTTCTTT. Residues: CASSLSGRTEAFF. The variable domain in full, with the rest retrieved from reference TRBV11-2 and TRBJ1-1, is EAGVAQSPRYKIIEKRQSVAFWCNPISGHATLYWYQQILGQGPKLLIQFQNNGVVDDSQLPKDRFSAERLKGVDSTLKIQPAKLEDSAVYLCASSLSGRTEAFFGQGTRLTVV.

The chain combines TRBV30 with TRBJ1-4; no firm D call. Per germline, CDR1 GTSNPN and CDR2 SVGIG (reference sequence). This CDR3 has 14 residues. Trimming left V 4 bases short and J 0 bases short, with 9 bases between. This chain's CDR3 is CAWTGVSTNEKLFF. The CDR3 nucleotides are TGTGCCTGGACCGGGGTATCAACTAATGAAAAACTGTTTTTT. Using reference TRBV30 and TRBJ1-4 for the parts outside the CDR3, the full variable domain is SQTIHQWPATLVQPVGSPLSLECTVEGTSNPNLYWYRQAAGRGLQLLFYSVGIGQISSEVPQNLSASRPQDRQFILSSKKLLLSDSGFYLCAWTGVSTNEKLFFGSGTQLSVL.

This clone has just one count. The chain uses TRBV7-2 and TRBJ2-7; D gene unclear. The CDR3 consists of 14 residues. V shed 1 base and J shed 0 bases, with 7 bases lying between them. In germline, CDR1 is SGHTA, CDR2 FQGNSA. This chain's CDR3 is CASSLERLSYEQYF. The DNA of the CDR3 is TGTGCCAGCAGCTTAGAGAGACTCTCCTACGAGCAGTACTTC.

The V and J genes are TRBV2 and TRBJ2-1, with a weak D call TRBD2 (6 bases). The ends were cut back, 7 bases at V and 0 bases at J, with 13 bases in the middle. This CDR3 comprises 15 residues. Germline V gives CDR1 SNHLY, CDR2 FYNNEI. The CDR3 reads CASIRGRSSYNEQFF. DNA of the CDR3: TGTGCCAGCATCCGGGGGAGGAGCTCCTACAATGAGCAGTTCTTC.

The chain combines TRBV7-9 with TRBJ1-1; the D gene is possibly TRBD1 (5 bases). V was cut by 5 bases and J by 6 bases, with 19 bases left in between. The CDR3 length is 15 residues. Per the germline V gene, CDR1 is SEHNR and CDR2 is FQNEAQ (reference sequence). CDR3 protein: CASSPPQGKIAEAFF. The CDR3 coding sequence is TGTGCCAGCAGCCCGCCCCAGGGAAAGATCGCTGAAGCTTTCTTT. Supplemented by reference TRBV7-9 and TRBJ1-1, the full variable domain reads DTGVSQNPRHKITKRGQNVTFRCDPISEHNRLYWYRQTLGQGPEFLTYFQNEAQLEKSRLLSDRFSAERPKGSFSTLEIQRTEQGDSAMYLCASSPPQGKIAEAFFGQGTRLTVV.

The chain recombines TRBV18 with TRBJ2-2; a possible D gene is TRBD2 (6 bases). CDR3 length: 17 amino acids. CDR1 is KGHSH, CDR2 LQKENI, per germline. V was pared by 3 bases and J by 0 bases, with 14 bases between. The CDR3 region is CASSPGLLTTNTGELFF. The CDR3, as DNA: TGTGCCAGCTCACCGGGACTCCTGACTACGAACACCGGGGAGCTGTTTTTT. Full variable domain (outside the CDR3, taken from reference TRBV18 and TRBJ2-2): NAGVMQNPRHLVRRRGQEARLRCSPMKGHSHVYWYRQLPEEGLKFMVYLQKENIIDESGMPKERFSAEFPKEGPSILRIQQVVRGDSAAYFCASSPGLLTTNTGELFFGEGSRLTVL.

V gene TRBV6-1 combines with J gene TRBJ2-7; 7 nucleotides match TRBD1. Germline lookup yields CDR1 MNHNS and CDR2 SASEGT. Losses at the gene ends were 6 bases for V and 0 bases for J; bases not matched to a gene: 5. The CDR3 loop spans 14 amino acids. The DNA of the CDR3 is TGTGCCAGCAGACTGGGACAGACCTCCTACGAGCAGTACTTC. Translation gives CASRLGQTSYEQYF.

For this clone: With only one base between it and a far larger clone, this is likely a read error. V and J are TRBV30 and TRBJ2-5; D possibly corresponds to TRBD1 (5 bases). This CDR3 region has 13 residues. The germline gives CDR1 GTSNPN, CDR2 SVGIG (reference sequence). The germline V and J ends were trimmed by 4 bases and 3 bases, with 12 bases remaining between them. This chain's CDR3 is CAWTRTRKETQYF. DNA of the CDR3: TGTGCCTGGACCCGGACAAGGAAAGAGACCCAGTACTTC.

This chain connects TRBV28 to TRBJ1-4, with TRBD1 as a possible D gene (6 bases). The length of the CDR3 is 15 residues. Trimming stripped 0 bases from V and 7 bases from J, with 12 bases between. Germline loops: CDR1 MDHEN, CDR2 SYDVKM. The CDR3 nucleotides are TGTGCCAGCAGTTTATGGTCACAGGGTTCTGAAAAACTGTTTTTT. Protein: CASSLWSQGSEKLFF.

The CDR3 region is CASSSLVTDTQYF. CDR3 nucleotide sequence: TGTGCCAGCAGTTCCTTGGTGACTGATACGCAGTATTTT. This chain joins TRBV6-1 and TRBJ2-3; D uncertain. V lost 5 bases, J lost 6 bases, and 12 bases lay in between. CDR3 length: 13 amino acids. In germline, CDR1 is MNHNS, CDR2 SASEGT.

The rearrangement uses TRBV28 and TRBJ2-2, with D perhaps TRBD1 (5 bases). Germline values: CDR1 MDHEN, CDR2 SYDVKM. The germline V and J ends were trimmed by 3 bases and 0 bases, with 23 bases remaining between them. The CDR3 spans 20 residues. The DNA of the CDR3 is TGTGCCAGCAGTTTTTTTTTGATCCGACTGGACAAAGCGAACACCGGGGAGCTGTTTTTT. Translated: CASSFFLIRLDKANTGELFF.

V usage is TRBV5-4 and J usage is TRBJ2-5; 12 bases align to TRBD2. The trim removed 4 bases at V and 6 bases at J, leaving 4 bases unmatched. The CDR3 has 14 residues. Germline V lookup: CDR1 SGHNT, CDR2 YYREEE (reference sequence). CDR3: CASSKGLAGQTQYF. In DNA, the CDR3 is TGTGCCAGCAGCAAGGGACTAGCGGGTCAGACCCAGTACTTC. Drawing the rest from reference TRBV5-4 and TRBJ2-5, the complete variable domain is ETGVTQSPTHLIKTRGQQVTLRCSSQSGHNTVSWYQQALGQGPQFIFQYYREEENGRGNFPPRFSGLQFPNYSSELNVNALELDDSALYLCASSKGLAGQTQYFGPGTRLLVL.

The chain employs TRBV7-6 and TRBJ1-6; D might be TRBD1 (6 bases). Germline CDR1 reads SGHVS; CDR2 reads FNYEAQ. V was shortened by 5 bases and J by 7 bases, with 12 bases between the two germline ends. The CDR3 length is 14 residues. CDR3 region: CASSTGWSNSPLHF. The DNA for the CDR3 is TGTGCCAGCAGCACAGGGTGGAGCAATTCACCCCTCCACTTT.

V gene TRBV7-9 combines with J gene TRBJ2-1; the match to TRBD1 covers 9 bases. Germline assignment: CDR1 SEHNR and CDR2 FQNEAQ (reference sequence). The length of the CDR3 is 15 residues. The ends lost 6 bases at V and 3 bases at J; junction bases unmatched: 6. The CDR3 region is CASRLPGQGYNEQFF. The CDR3 DNA follows: TGTGCCAGCAGATTGCCGGGACAGGGCTACAATGAGCAGTTCTTC.